This T cell receptor beta chain was sequenced for a study of OX40 agonist ivuxolimab in advanced cancers. General observations from the study: On average, CD8+ T cells had more expanded clones than CD4+. No determination was made of the antigen specificity of the expanded peripheral T cells. At 0.1 to 3.0 mg/kg, CD4+ and CD8+ blood T cells expanded clonally by week 6.

V lost 3 bases and J lost 0, with 21 bases in between. The CDR3 is 19 amino acids. From germline, CDR1 is MDHEN and CDR2 SYDVKM. A remark on this clone: Antigen: not known.

The method was immunoSEQ multiplex PCR; TCRdb's version includes in-frame clones alone and lacks a portion of them. The sample consists of tens of thousands of clones, over 75% of them appearing once. This clonotype was sampled from an adult with an advanced solid tumor such as melanoma, head and neck, liver or kidney cancer. The rearrangement links TRBV28 to TRBJ2-4; no clear D gene. Sequenced here: CD4+ or CD8+ T cells sorted from blood, sampled in a trial of the OX40 agonist ivuxolimab. CDR3 sequence reads: CASSFSSSRSILAKNIQYF. CDR3 DNA sequence: TGTGCCAGCAGTTTCAGTAGTTCCAGAAGCATTTTAGCCAAAAACATTCAGTACTTC. The full variable domain, rest sourced from reference TRBV28 and TRBJ2-4, is DVKVTQSSRYLVKRTGEKVFLECVQDMDHENMFWYRQDPGLGLRLIYFSYDVKMKEKGDIPEGYSVSREKKERFSLILESASTNQTSMYLCASSFSSSRSILAKNIQYFGAGTRLSVL.